This TCR beta chain emerged from a study of chemoradiotherapy in HPV16-positive cancers. Clones were sequenced by immunoSEQ multiplex PCR, and TCRdb holds only the in-frame ones, with some missing. The data hold 750 to 800 clones, with around 80% observed a single time. The CDR3 totals 15 residues. J gave up 6 bases and V 6 bases, and 8 bases lay outside the gene matches. In germline, CDR1 is SNHLY, CDR2 FYNNEI. About this clone: Its matching antigen is unknown.

Broader study findings: HPV-responsive T-cell expansion during chemoradiotherapy was linked to improved recurrence-free survival in HPV16-positive patients.

The receptor's source is a human donor with HPV-associated anogenital cancer. This chain joins TRBV2 and TRBJ2-1, with 10 bases matching TRBD2. This sample comprised tumor tissue, obtained from a patient who underwent chemoradiotherapy. This chain's CDR3 is CASSPFEREGNEQFF. The CDR3 coding sequence is TGTGCCAGCAGCCCCTTCGAGCGGGAGGGCAATGAGCAGTTCTTC.